These 23 T cell receptor beta chains were sequenced from one sample in a study of human T cells and chemical hapten exposure. Time point defined: patch test 2, 6 weeks after DPC sensitization. Treatment denoted: therapeutic diphenylcyclopropenone sensitization with weekly scalp DPC. TCRdb re-called the RACE reads through MiXCR, storing one row per CDR3 protein. The sample has hundreds of thousands of distinct CDR3 sequences; about 6.3% are singletons. The specimen comprised whole blood, sampled in connection with sensitization to the hapten diphenylcyclopropenone (DPC). The receptors come from a young woman with alopecia areata. Some clones in this sample may be carry-over from other donors' samples.

This clonotype was observed at least ten times. The chain couples TRBV29-1 to TRBJ1-2; 9 nucleotides match TRBD1. V lost 5 bases to trimming and J lost 4 bases; unmatched junction nucleotides: 11. CDR1 is SQVTM, CDR2 ANQGSEA, per germline. The CDR3 has 15 residues. For the CDR3, the DNA is TGCAGCGTTTTACGACAGGGGGTCCACGGCTATGGCTACACCTTC. This translates into CSVLRQGVHGYGYTF.

The chain is built from TRBV27 and TRBJ1-6; D remains ambiguous. Germline V gene lookup returns CDR1 MNHEY and CDR2 SMNVEV (reference sequence). Trimming took off 5 bases at V and 0 bases at J, with 11 bases between the two ends. The CDR3 contains 16 residues. The CDR3 spells CASSMAVSSYNSPLHF. The CDR3 DNA follows: TGTGCCAGCAGTATGGCAGTAAGCTCCTATAATTCACCCCTCCACTTT.

This rearrangement joins TRBV20-1 to TRBJ2-2; tentatively, D is TRBD1 or TRBD2 (6 bases each). The germline V gene has CDR1 DFQATT and CDR2 SNEGSKA (reference sequence). The CDR3 totals 16 residues. Trimming pared 5 bases from V and 0 bases from J, leaving 16 bases between. CDR3 DNA: TGCAGTGCTCCAAAGGGAGGACAGTCGAACACCGGGGAGCTGTTTTTT. It is translated as CSAPKGGQSNTGELFF.

The genes are TRBV2 and TRBJ1-2; D gene uncertain. V was cut by 4 bases and J by 12 bases, with 15 bases left in between. The germline gives CDR1 SNHLY, CDR2 FYNNEI. CDR3 length: 12 amino acids. This CDR3 is CASSGIPVADTF. The CDR3 DNA is TGTGCCAGCAGTGGAATCCCCGTGGCCGACACCTTC.

This clonotype was seen at least ten times. This sequence joins TRBV9 and TRBJ2-3; D not certain. V dropped 2 bases and J dropped 1 base, with 11 bases sitting between them. In germline, CDR1 is SGDLS, CDR2 YYNGEE. The CDR3 contains 15 residues. CDR3 residues: CASSVVGFGTDTQYF. The CDR3 nucleotides are TGTGCCAGCAGCGTCGTCGGTTTCGGCACAGATACGCAGTATTTT. The entire variable domain, with the rest obtained from reference TRBV9 and TRBJ2-3, is as follows: DSGVTQTPKHLITATGQRVTLRCSPRSGDLSVYWYQQSLDQGLQFLIQYYNGEERAKGNILERFSAQQFPDLHSELNLSSLELGDSALYFCASSVVGFGTDTQYFGPGTRLTVL.

The V gene is TRBV4-3, the J gene TRBJ2-1; possibly TRBD1 or TRBD2 for D (5 bases each). Trimming shortened V by 4 bases and J by 6 bases, and 16 bases separated the two germline ends. CDR3 size: 15 residues. CDR1 and CDR2 from the germline V gene are LGHNA and YSLEER. CDR3 sequence reads: CASSPTVSRGNEQFF. In DNA, the CDR3 is TGCGCCAGCAGCCCGACGGTCTCGAGGGGCAATGAGCAGTTCTTC.

The CDR3 DNA reads as TGTGCCAGCAGCCAAGAATCGTTAGGGGGGCAGTATTTT. Its protein product is CASSQESLGGQYF. J is TRBJ2-3 and V is TRBV4-2; D might be TRBD1 (6 bases). Germline V gene data show CDR1 as LGHNA and CDR2 as YNFKEQ. This CDR3 contains 13 residues. The V gene lost 0 bases and the J gene lost 11 bases, with 12 bases spanning the gap.

This clonotype turned up a few times. The CDR3 loop is CASSGQGNGANVLTF. For the CDR3, the DNA is TGTGCCAGCAGTGGACAGGGAAATGGGGCCAACGTCCTGACTTTC. The chain has TRBV6-1 and TRBJ2-6, with TRBD1 identical over 7 bases. The CDR3 has 15 residues. V lost 4 bases, J lost 3 bases, and 3 bases stayed unmatched. The V gene's germline CDR1 is MNHNS and CDR2 SASEGT.

This clonotype occurred many times. The rearrangement links TRBV21-1 to TRBJ1-5; the listed D gene, TRBD1, was not tested against the DNA. TRBV21-1 is shown as a pseudogene. This CDR3 is built from 14 residues. CDR3 residues: CASSKGRVNQPQHF. The CDR3 nucleotides read TGTGCCAGCAGCAAGGGCAGGGTGAATCAGCCCCAGCATTTT.

This clonotype was found a few times. The rearrangement uses TRBV7-9 and TRBJ1-3; no definite D call. Germline CDR1 reads SEHNR; CDR2 reads FQNEAQ (reference sequence). V was shortened by 5 bases and J by 0 bases, with 14 bases between the two germline ends. This CDR3 region has 16 residues. This CDR3 reads CASSRTNLSSGNTIYF. The DNA for the CDR3 is TGTGCCAGCAGCCGAACTAACCTGAGCTCTGGAAACACCATATATTTT. The full variable domain, rest sourced from reference TRBV7-9 and TRBJ1-3, is DTGVSQNPRHKITKRGQNVTFRCDPISEHNRLYWYRQTLGQGPEFLTYFQNEAQLEKSRLLSDRFSAERPKGSFSTLEIQRTEQGDSAMYLCASSRTNLSSGNTIYFGEGSWLTVV.

This clonotype was detected a few times. The rearrangement links TRBV5-1 to TRBJ1-3, with TRBD1 matching 7 bases. The junction had 2 bases not matched to a gene; V was cut back by 1 base and J by 4 bases. This CDR3 region has 14 residues. Germline assignment: CDR1 SGHRS and CDR2 YFSETQ. CDR3 sequence: CASSLYRGGNTIYF. Written as DNA, the CDR3 is TGCGCCAGCAGCTTGTACAGGGGAGGAAACACCATATATTTT.

The rearrangement links TRBV2 to TRBJ1-1, with D hard to call. Looked up from germline, CDR1 is SNHLY and CDR2 is FYNNEI. The CDR3 covers 14 residues. The germline V and J ends were trimmed by 2 bases and 3 bases, with 10 bases remaining between them. CDR3 sequence: CASSEFGDYTEAFF. The CDR3 coding sequence is TGTGCCAGCAGTGAATTTGGGGATTACACTGAAGCTTTCTTT.

This clonotype showed up many times. The rearrangement joins TRBV14 to TRBJ1-1; a possible D gene is TRBD1 (5 bases). Germline V gene data show CDR1 as SGHDN and CDR2 as FVKESK. V was cut by 4 bases and J by 3 bases, with 15 bases left in between. CDR3 length: 15 amino acids. DNA for the CDR3: TGTGCCAGCAGCCCCCAAAGAGGGGCCTACACTGAAGCTTTCTTT. Amino acids: CASSPQRGAYTEAFF.

This clonotype was found many times. The V and J genes are TRBV12-3 or TRBV12-4 and TRBJ2-3, with D uncertain. Trimming took off 2 bases at V and 0 bases at J, with 9 bases between the two ends. The CDR3 extends over 15 amino acids. The CDR3 nucleotides read TGTGCCAGCAGTTTATCGGCGGCTAGCACAGATACGCAGTATTTT. Translated: CASSLSAASTDTQYF.

The chain uses TRBV2 and TRBJ1-2, with D possibly matching TRBD1 (5 bases). Trimming shortened V by 7 bases and J by 4 bases, and 22 bases separated the two germline ends. CDR1 is SNHLY, CDR2 FYNNEI, per germline. The CDR3 has 16 residues. CDR3 coding DNA: TGTGCCAGCACCCGGCGGCTAATCCGGGACGGCTATGGCTACACCTTC. Its translation is CASTRRLIRDGYGYTF.

This clonotype appeared many times. The chain is built from TRBV7-9 and TRBJ1-1, with a possible D match to TRBD1 (5 bases). Trimming stripped 3 bases from V and 6 bases from J, with 8 bases between. Per the germline V gene, CDR1 is SEHNR and CDR2 is FQNEAQ (reference sequence). This CDR3 contains 12 residues. The CDR3 protein is CASSLAGAEAFF. CDR3 bases: TGTGCCAGCAGCTTGGCGGGGGCTGAAGCTTTCTTT.

This clonotype was counted many times. The gene calls are TRBV6-5 and TRBJ2-2; perhaps TRBD2 as D (6 bases). CDR3 length: 17 residues. Between the trimmed V and J ends, which lost 6 bases and 0 bases, there was a span of 17 bases. Germline CDR1 is MNHEY and CDR2 is SVGAGI. Here the CDR3 DNA reads TGTGCCAGCAGCCCCGCGGTTGGAGGGGCGAACACCGGGGAGCTGTTTTTT. Protein: CASSPAVGGANTGELFF.

The chain is built from TRBV27 and TRBJ1-4; D gene uncertain. CDR1 MNHEY and CDR2 SMNVEV come from the germline V gene (reference sequence). The V gene lost 5 bases and the J gene lost 6 bases, with 16 bases spanning the gap. The CDR3 runs to 15 residues. The CDR3 here is CASSLNWGSDEKLFF. CDR3 in DNA: TGTGCCAGCAGTCTGAATTGGGGAAGCGATGAAAAACTGTTTTTT.

In its sample, this clonotype was seen a few times. V is TRBV7-2 and J is TRBJ2-1; TRBD2 agrees at 9 bases. From germline, CDR1 is SGHTA and CDR2 FQGNSA. The length of the CDR3 is 15 residues. With 4 bases clipped from V and 10 bases from J, the junction kept 11 bases outside the gene matches. CDR3: CASSSSGTSTTEQFF. The CDR3 region has the DNA TGTGCCAGCAGCTCTTCCGGGACTAGCACCACCGAGCAGTTCTTC.

This clonotype turned up a few times. CDR3 residues: CASRTGTGTYEQYF. CDR3 nucleotide sequence: TGTGCCAGCAGAACCGGGACAGGGACCTACGAGCAGTACTTC. The chain uses TRBV12-3 or TRBV12-4 and TRBJ2-7, with 9 bases aligning to TRBD1. There are 14 residues in the CDR3. J gave up 2 bases and V 6 bases, and 5 bases lay outside the gene matches.

This clonotype was detected a few times. The chain carries TRBV5-1 and TRBJ1-6; the match to TRBD1 covers 7 bases. Germline V lookup: CDR1 SGHRS, CDR2 YFSETQ. The CDR3 is 16 residues long. With 0 bases clipped from V and 8 bases from J, the junction kept 8 bases outside the gene matches. The CDR3, as DNA: TGCGCCAGCAGCTTGGGCCAGACAGGGAGTGATTCACCCCTCCACTTT. Its protein product is CASSLGQTGSDSPLHF. Combining the CDR3 with reference TRBV5-1 and TRBJ1-6 gives the whole variable domain KAGVTQTPRYLIKTRGQQVTLSCSPISGHRSVSWYQQTPGQGLQFLFEYFSETQRNKGNFPGRFSGRQFSNSRSEMNVSTLELGDSALYLCASSLGQTGSDSPLHFGNGTRLTVT.

J is TRBJ1-3 and V is TRBV7-9; D gene unclear. The length of the CDR3 is 15 residues. CDR1 is SEHNR, CDR2 FQNEAQ, per germline (reference sequence). Trimming stripped 4 bases from V and 0 bases from J, with 10 bases between. The CDR3 protein is CASSSDPSSGNTIYF. The CDR3 nucleotides read TGTGCCAGCAGCTCGGACCCTTCCTCTGGAAACACCATATATTTT.

The V and J genes are TRBV6-1 and TRBJ1-6; perhaps TRBD1 as D (5 bases). Per germline, CDR1 MNHNS and CDR2 SASEGT. V dropped 5 bases and J dropped 9 bases, with 17 bases sitting between them. The CDR3 runs 15 residues. This chain's CDR3 is CASSLLGRGGSPLHF. CDR3 coding DNA: TGTGCCAGCAGTCTCCTGGGTAGGGGAGGTTCACCCCTCCACTTT.